The 23 T cell receptor beta chains reported below all come from one sample, sequenced in a study of T cell responses to AZD1222 COVID-19 vaccine. The assay was immunoSEQ multiplex PCR, and TCRdb's table has in-frame clones only and misses some. The table has around 140,000 clones, roughly 88% seen once. Here the sequenced sample was peripheral blood, taken 28 days after the second AZD1222 dose. All receptors derive from an adult who received the AZD1222 COVID-19 vaccine.

CDR3 nucleotides: TGCGCCAGCAGCTTGGTGGACAGGGGTGCCTACAATGAGCAGTTCTTC. Its protein is CASSLVDRGAYNEQFF. The rearrangement links TRBV5-1 to TRBJ2-1; TRBD1 agrees at 9 bases. Losses at the gene ends were 0 bases for V and 2 bases for J; bases not matched to a gene: 3. The CDR3 extends over 16 amino acids. Germline-derived CDR1 and CDR2 are SGHRS and YFSETQ.

The V call is TRBV21-1, the J call TRBJ2-1; TRBD1, the table's D call, was not compared with the DNA. TRBV21-1 is a listed pseudogene. The CDR3 has 14 residues. In DNA, the CDR3 is TGTGCCATCCGATGGGCAGTTATCTGGAATGAGCAGTTCTTC. This sequence encodes CAIRWAVIWNEQFF.

The chain couples TRBV4-3 to TRBJ2-3; 9 nucleotides match TRBD2. Germline trimming cut 1 base from V and 8 bases from J; bases unmatched to any gene: 10. Germline V gene sequence: CDR1 LGHNA, CDR2 YSLEER. This CDR3 has 16 residues. The CDR3 bases are TGCGCCAGCAGCCAAGTAACGGCGGGAGGGCCAAGTACGCAGTATTTT. Its protein product is CASSQVTAGGPSTQYF.

The chain is built from TRBV28 and TRBJ1-3; 8 bases fit TRBD1. The ends lost 2 bases at V and 4 bases at J; junction bases unmatched: 7. CDR1 and CDR2 from the germline V gene are MDHEN and SYDVKM. This CDR3 has 16 amino acids. The CDR3 reads CASSLQGAFLGNTIYF. The CDR3 nucleotides are TGTGCCAGCAGTTTACAGGGGGCCTTTCTCGGAAACACCATATATTTT.

V is TRBV6-5 and J is TRBJ1-5, with 7 bases that match TRBD1. Per germline, CDR1 MNHEY and CDR2 SVGAGI. The CDR3 contains 15 residues. V dropped 6 bases and J dropped 6; count of bases not matched to a gene: 11. The CDR3 protein is CASSSDRVGGQPQHF. CDR3 coding DNA: TGTGCCAGCAGCAGCGACAGGGTCGGAGGTCAGCCCCAGCATTTT.

The rearrangement links TRBV27 to TRBJ1-4; D is ambiguous. The germline gives CDR1 MNHEY, CDR2 SMNVEV (reference sequence). V shed 3 bases and J shed 8 bases, with 22 bases lying between them. The length of the CDR3 is 17 residues. Written as DNA, the CDR3 is TGTGCCAGCAGTTTTAGAATGTACGGAAGGGCAGAAGAAAAACTGTTTTTT. Amino acids: CASSFRMYGRAEEKLFF.

The chain has TRBV7-2 and TRBJ1-3; D uncertain. The CDR3 covers 17 residues. Per the germline V gene, CDR1 is SGHTA and CDR2 is FQGNSA. The V gene lost 0 bases and the J gene lost 1 base, with 13 bases spanning the gap. CDR3 coding DNA: TGTGCCAGCAGCTTAGCCACCTGGGTGGGATCTGGAAACACCATATATTTT. It encodes CASSLATWVGSGNTIYF.

In this sample, this clone turned up once. V usage is TRBV6-5 and J usage is TRBJ2-1; TRBD2 agrees at 13 bases. The ends lost 6 bases at V and 8 bases at J; junction bases unmatched: 7. Germline CDR1 is MNHEY and CDR2 is SVGAGI. This CDR3 is 15 amino acids long. CDR3: CASRRLAGGLDEQFF. The CDR3 DNA is TGTGCCAGCAGACGACTAGCGGGAGGTCTAGATGAGCAGTTCTTC.

The chain carries TRBV19 and TRBJ1-5; D unclear. Trimming shortened V by 2 bases and J by 6 bases, and 11 bases separated the two germline ends. CDR1 LNHDA and CDR2 SQIVND come from the germline V gene (reference sequence). The CDR3 has 14 residues. The CDR3 protein is CASSIPSVGQPQHF. The CDR3 DNA reads TGTGCCAGTAGTATACCATCCGTGGGTCAGCCCCAGCATTTT.

The J gene is TRBJ1-3, the V gene TRBV7-6; D is unclear. Germline V lookup: CDR1 SGHVS, CDR2 FNYEAQ. There are 16 residues in the CDR3. The V and J ends lost 0 bases and 0 bases respectively, with 9 bases between them. In nucleotides, the CDR3 is TGTGCCAGCAGCTTAGCACCAACAGACTCTGGAAACACCATATATTTT. Amino acid sequence: CASSLAPTDSGNTIYF.

The chain has TRBV10-3 and TRBJ1-4, with a weak D call TRBD1 (5 bases). V gave up 3 bases and J gave up 14 bases, with 16 bases separating them. CDR3 length equals 13 residues. From germline, CDR1 is ENHRY and CDR2 SYGVKD. The chain's CDR3 is CAISDLPREGLFF. CDR3 coding DNA: TGTGCCATCAGTGACCTACCCAGGGAAGGGCTGTTTTTT.

This clone was picked up a small number of times. The DNA of the CDR3 is TGTGCCGGCCGGGGACAGGGGGCAGGCGAGCAGTACTTC. It encodes CAGRGQGAGEQYF. The chain couples TRBV30 to TRBJ2-7; 12 bases fit TRBD1. Looked up from germline, CDR1 is GTSNPN and CDR2 is SVGIG (reference sequence). J lost 6 bases, V lost 8 bases, and 8 bases had no gene match. The CDR3 runs to 13 residues.

This sequence joins TRBV2 and TRBJ2-3, with no clear D. The V end was cut by 7 bases, the J end by 4 bases, with 6 bases between. Germline assignment: CDR1 SNHLY and CDR2 FYNNEI. The CDR3 length is 11 residues. The CDR3 loop is CASKKADTQYF. The DNA of the CDR3 is TGTGCCAGCAAGAAGGCAGATACGCAGTATTTT. Complete variable domain (other parts from reference TRBV2 and TRBJ2-3): EPEVTQTPSHQVTQMGQEVILRCVPISNHLYFYWYRQILGQKVEFLVSFYNNEISEKSEIFDDQFSVERPDGSNFTLKIRSTKLEDSAMYFCASKKADTQYFGPGTRLTVL.

This clone was counted once. The chain is built from TRBV7-8 and TRBJ2-7, with D possibly TRBD1 on 6 matching bases. Germline CDR1 SGHVS, CDR2 FQNEAQ. Trimming left V 0 bases short and J 2 bases short, with 8 bases between. The CDR3 sequence is 14 residues long. The CDR3 is CASSLAKGAYEQYV. The CDR3 nucleotides read TGTGCCAGCAGCTTAGCGAAGGGGGCCTACGAGCAGTACGTC.

J is TRBJ2-5 and V is TRBV13; D is unresolved. Trimming shortened V by 4 bases and J by 2 bases, and 14 bases separated the two germline ends. The CDR3 spans 15 residues. Per germline, CDR1 PRHDT and CDR2 FYEKMQ (reference sequence). The CDR3 nucleotides read TGTGCCAGCAGCTCTTACCCTTCAGTTCAAGAGACCCAGTACTTC. It translates to CASSSYPSVQETQYF.

J is TRBJ1-6 and V is TRBV27, with 11 positions matching TRBD1. Germline trimming cut 4 bases from V and 7 bases from J; bases unmatched to any gene: 3. Germline lookup yields CDR1 MNHEY and CDR2 SMNVEV (reference sequence). The CDR3 is 15 amino acids. The CDR3 protein is CASSSGTGGNSPLHF. The CDR3 nucleotides are TGTGCCAGCAGTTCGGGGACAGGGGGAAATTCACCCCTCCACTTT.

The J gene is TRBJ1-1, the V gene TRBV7-8, with D perhaps matching TRBD1 (6 bases). Trimming pared 5 bases from V and 0 bases from J, leaving 10 bases between. This CDR3 contains 14 residues. The V gene's germline CDR1 is SGHVS and CDR2 FQNEAQ. For the CDR3, the DNA is TGTGCCAGCAGCATAACAGGGCTGAACACTGAAGCTTTCTTT. Translating gives CASSITGLNTEAFF.

This chain connects TRBV19 to TRBJ1-1; TRBD1 matches at 12 bases. V lost 5 bases and J lost 10; bases outside the gene matches: 14. Germline CDR1 reads LNHDA; CDR2 reads SQIVND (reference sequence). The CDR3 contains 16 residues. The CDR3 sequence is CASSVPWDRGRWVAFF. DNA for the CDR3: TGTGCCAGTAGTGTCCCGTGGGACAGGGGGCGATGGGTAGCTTTCTTT.

A single count supports this clone. The chain carries TRBV5-1 and TRBJ2-7, with 8 bases identical to TRBD2. J lost 6 bases, V lost 7 bases, and 9 bases had no gene match. The CDR3 totals 13 residues. The germline gives CDR1 SGHRS, CDR2 YFSETQ. CDR3 nucleotide sequence: TGCGCCAGCTACCCGCCCGGGGGGGGCGAGCAGTACTTC. Its protein product is CASYPPGGGEQYF.

This sequence joins TRBV2 and TRBJ1-5; no definite D call. The CDR3 runs to 14 residues. With 6 bases removed from V and 5 bases from J, the gap between germline ends came to 14 bases. Germline values: CDR1 SNHLY, CDR2 FYNNEI. The CDR3 DNA reads TGTGCCAGCAGATCAGACATTTCCCATCAGCCCCAGCATTTT. The encoded protein is CASRSDISHQPQHF.

The chain recombines TRBV5-4 with TRBJ2-6, with D possibly TRBD2 on 5 matching bases. The CDR3 sequence is 15 residues long. The germline V gene has CDR1 SGHNT and CDR2 YYREEE (reference sequence). V was pared by 1 base and J by 2 bases, with 7 bases between. CDR3 residues: CASSLTGTGANVLTF. The CDR3 DNA reads as TGTGCCAGCAGCTTGACCGGGACTGGGGCCAACGTCCTGACTTTC.

The CDR3 coding sequence is TGTGCCAGCAGTTCGAGGGGGTCTCAGACCCAGTACTTC. Translated, it gives CASSSRGSQTQYF. V usage is TRBV27 and J usage is TRBJ2-5; tentatively, D is TRBD1 (6 bases). Germline lookup yields CDR1 MNHEY and CDR2 SMNVEV (reference sequence). CDR3 length: 13 residues. V was pared by 4 bases and J by 6 bases, with 12 bases between.

The chain uses TRBV7-2 and TRBJ2-5, with TRBD1 identical over 7 bases. CDR1 SGHTA and CDR2 FQGNSA come from the germline V gene. This CDR3 region has 15 residues. J was trimmed by 2 bases and V by 1 base; bases with no gene match: 4. As DNA, the CDR3 is TGTGCCAGCAGCTTAGGGGGCAGGGGGCAAGAGACCCAGTACTTC. It yields the protein CASSLGGRGQETQYF.